This T cell receptor beta chain was recorded in a study of cytomegalovirus exposure and HLA in healthy donors. The CDR3 runs 15 residues. The ends were cut back, 7 bases at V and 2 bases at J, with 15 bases in the middle. Per the germline V gene, CDR1 is MNHEY and CDR2 is SVGAGI. Study-level results: Rarity held for most TCR sequences, but there were some public TCRs that occurred in many donors.

Details on this clone: Its antigen is not identified.

Vbeta (60) and Jbeta (13) primers were used in the PCR. The table came from immunoSEQ multiplex PCR; TCRdb's copy has only in-frame clones and leaves some out. The data show roughly 100,000 clones, around 80% seen once. The sample taken for sequencing was PBMCs. The receptor's source is a young man in good health and CMV-seronegative. V usage is TRBV6-5 and J usage is TRBJ2-1; possible D gene TRBD2, 6 bases. CDR3: CASTTGVGPYNEQFF. CDR3 bases: TGTGCCAGCACCACGGGGGTAGGCCCCTACAATGAGCAGTTCTTC.